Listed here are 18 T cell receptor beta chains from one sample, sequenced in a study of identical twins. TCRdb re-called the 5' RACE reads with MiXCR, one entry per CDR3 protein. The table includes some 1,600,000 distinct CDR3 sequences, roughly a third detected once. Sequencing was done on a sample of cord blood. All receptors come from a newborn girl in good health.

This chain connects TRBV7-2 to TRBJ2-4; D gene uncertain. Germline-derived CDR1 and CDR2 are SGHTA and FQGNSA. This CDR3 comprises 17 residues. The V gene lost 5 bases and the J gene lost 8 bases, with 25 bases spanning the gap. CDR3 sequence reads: CASSPPGDWVNQDIQYF. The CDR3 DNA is TGTGCCAGCAGCCCCCCTGGCGACTGGGTAAACCAAGACATTCAGTACTTC. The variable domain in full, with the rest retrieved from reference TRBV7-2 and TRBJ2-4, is GAGVSQSPSNKVTEKGKDVELRCDPISGHTALYWYRQSLGQGLEFLIYFQGNSAPDKSGLPSDRFSAERTGGSVSTLTIQRTQQEDSAVYLCASSPPGDWVNQDIQYFGAGTRLSVL.

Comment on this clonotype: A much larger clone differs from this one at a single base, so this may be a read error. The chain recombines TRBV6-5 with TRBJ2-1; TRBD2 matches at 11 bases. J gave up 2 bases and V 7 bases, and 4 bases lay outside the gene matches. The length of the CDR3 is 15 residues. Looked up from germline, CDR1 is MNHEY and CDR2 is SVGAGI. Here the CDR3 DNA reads TGTGCCAGCACCTATAGCGGGGGGGCCTACAATGAGCAGTTCTTC. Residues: CASTYSGGAYNEQFF.

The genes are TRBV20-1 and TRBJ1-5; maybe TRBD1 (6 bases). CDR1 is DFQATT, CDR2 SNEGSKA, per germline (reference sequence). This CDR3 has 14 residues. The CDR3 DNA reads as TGCGGTGGTAGTCAAAATAGGGGGTTGCAGCCCCAGCATTTT. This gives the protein CGGSQNRGLQPQHF.

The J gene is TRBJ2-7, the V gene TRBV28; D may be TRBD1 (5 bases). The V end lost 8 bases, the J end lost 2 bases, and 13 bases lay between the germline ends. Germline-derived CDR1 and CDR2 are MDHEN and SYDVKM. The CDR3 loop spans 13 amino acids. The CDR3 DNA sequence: TGTGCCAGCTTTGGGCGGACAACCTACGAGCAGTACTTC. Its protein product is CASFGRTTYEQYF.

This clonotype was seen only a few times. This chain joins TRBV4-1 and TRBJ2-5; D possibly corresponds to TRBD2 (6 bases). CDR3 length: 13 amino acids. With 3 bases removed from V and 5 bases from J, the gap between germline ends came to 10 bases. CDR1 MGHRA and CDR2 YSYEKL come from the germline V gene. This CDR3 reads CASSQGGLETQYF. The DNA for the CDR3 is TGCGCCAGCAGCCAGGGAGGATTGGAGACCCAGTACTTC.

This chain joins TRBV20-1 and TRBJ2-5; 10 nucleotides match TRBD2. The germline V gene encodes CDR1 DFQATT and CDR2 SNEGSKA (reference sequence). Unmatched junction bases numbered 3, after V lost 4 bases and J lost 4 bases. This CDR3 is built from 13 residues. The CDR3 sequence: CSATLAGGETQYF. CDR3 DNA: TGCAGTGCTACCTTAGCGGGGGGAGAGACCCAGTACTTC.

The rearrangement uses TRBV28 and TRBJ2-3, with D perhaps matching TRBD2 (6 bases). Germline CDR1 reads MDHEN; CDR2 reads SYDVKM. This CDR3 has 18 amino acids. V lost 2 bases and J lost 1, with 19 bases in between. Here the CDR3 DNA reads TGTGCCAGCAGTTTAATCCCGGCGGGATTTTACTGCACAGATACGCAGTATTTT. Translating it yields CASSLIPAGFYCTDTQYF.

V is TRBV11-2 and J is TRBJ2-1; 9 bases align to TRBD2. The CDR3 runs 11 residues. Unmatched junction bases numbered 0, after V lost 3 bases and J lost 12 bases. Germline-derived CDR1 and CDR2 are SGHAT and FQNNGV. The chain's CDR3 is CASSFSGGQFF. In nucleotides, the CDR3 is TGTGCCAGCAGCTTTAGCGGGGGGCAGTTCTTC.

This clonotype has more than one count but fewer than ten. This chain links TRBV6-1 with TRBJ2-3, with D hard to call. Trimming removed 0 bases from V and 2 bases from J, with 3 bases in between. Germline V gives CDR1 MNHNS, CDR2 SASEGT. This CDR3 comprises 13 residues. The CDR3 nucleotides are TGTGCCAGCAGTGAAGCGGCCACAGATACGCAGTATTTT. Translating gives CASSEAATDTQYF.

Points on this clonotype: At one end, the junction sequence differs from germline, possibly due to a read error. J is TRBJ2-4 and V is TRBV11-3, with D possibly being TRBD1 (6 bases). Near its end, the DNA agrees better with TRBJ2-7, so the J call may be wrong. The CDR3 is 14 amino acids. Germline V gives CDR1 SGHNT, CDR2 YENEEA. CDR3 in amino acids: CASGLLQRGNEQYF. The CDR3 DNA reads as TGTGCCAGCGGCTTGCTCCAGAGGGGGAACGAGCAGTACTTC.

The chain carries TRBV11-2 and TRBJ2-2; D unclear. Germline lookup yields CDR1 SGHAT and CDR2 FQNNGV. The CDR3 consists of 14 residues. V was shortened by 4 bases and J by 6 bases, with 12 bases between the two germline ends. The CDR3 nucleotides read TGTGCCAGCAGCTCTGGGCCCTTTTCCGGGGAGCTGTTTTTT. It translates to CASSSGPFSGELFF.

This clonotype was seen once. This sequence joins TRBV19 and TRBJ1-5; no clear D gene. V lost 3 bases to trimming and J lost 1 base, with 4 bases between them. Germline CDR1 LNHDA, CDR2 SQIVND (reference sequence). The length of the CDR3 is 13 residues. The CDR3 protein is CASSMNSNQPQHF. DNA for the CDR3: TGTGCCAGTAGTATGAACAGCAATCAGCCCCAGCATTTT.

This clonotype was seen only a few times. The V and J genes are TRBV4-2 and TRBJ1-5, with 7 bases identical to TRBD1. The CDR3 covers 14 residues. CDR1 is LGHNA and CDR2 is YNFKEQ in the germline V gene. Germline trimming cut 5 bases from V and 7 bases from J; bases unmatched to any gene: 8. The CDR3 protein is CASSIRQGQQPQHF. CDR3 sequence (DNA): TGTGCCAGCAGCATAAGACAGGGTCAGCAGCCCCAGCATTTT.

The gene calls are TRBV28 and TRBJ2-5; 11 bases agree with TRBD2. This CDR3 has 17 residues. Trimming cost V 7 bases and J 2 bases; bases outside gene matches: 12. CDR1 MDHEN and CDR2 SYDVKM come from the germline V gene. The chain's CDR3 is CASTQPLPSGRQETQYF. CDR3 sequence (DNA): TGTGCCAGCACTCAGCCCCTGCCTAGCGGGAGGCAAGAGACCCAGTACTTC.

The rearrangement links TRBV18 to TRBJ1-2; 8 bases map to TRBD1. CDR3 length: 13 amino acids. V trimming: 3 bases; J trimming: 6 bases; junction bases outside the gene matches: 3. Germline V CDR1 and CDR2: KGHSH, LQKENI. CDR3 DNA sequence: TGTGCCAGCTCACCGACAGGGGTGAATGGCTACACCTTC. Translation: CASSPTGVNGYTF.

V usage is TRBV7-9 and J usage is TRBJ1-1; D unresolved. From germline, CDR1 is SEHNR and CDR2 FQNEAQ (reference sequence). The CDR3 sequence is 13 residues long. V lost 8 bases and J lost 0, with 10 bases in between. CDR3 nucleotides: TGTGCCAGCCAAGGGCTCATGAACACTGAAGCTTTCTTT. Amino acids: CASQGLMNTEAFF. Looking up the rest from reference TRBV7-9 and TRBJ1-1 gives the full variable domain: DTGVSQNPRHKITKRGQNVTFRCDPISEHNRLYWYRQTLGQGPEFLTYFQNEAQLEKSRLLSDRFSAERPKGSFSTLEIQRTEQGDSAMYLCASQGLMNTEAFFGQGTRLTVV.

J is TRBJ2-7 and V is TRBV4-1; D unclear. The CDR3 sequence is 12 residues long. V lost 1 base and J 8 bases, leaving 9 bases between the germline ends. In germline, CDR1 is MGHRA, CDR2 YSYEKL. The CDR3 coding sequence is TGCGCCAGCAGCCAAGGAACGAGCAAGCAGTACTTC. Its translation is CASSQGTSKQYF.

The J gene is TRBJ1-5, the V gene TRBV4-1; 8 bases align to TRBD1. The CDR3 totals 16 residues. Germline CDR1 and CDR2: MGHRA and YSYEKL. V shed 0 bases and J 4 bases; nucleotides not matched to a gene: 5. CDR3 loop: CASSQDRTGYNQPQHF. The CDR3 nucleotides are TGCGCCAGCAGCCAAGATCGGACAGGGTATAATCAGCCCCAGCATTTT.